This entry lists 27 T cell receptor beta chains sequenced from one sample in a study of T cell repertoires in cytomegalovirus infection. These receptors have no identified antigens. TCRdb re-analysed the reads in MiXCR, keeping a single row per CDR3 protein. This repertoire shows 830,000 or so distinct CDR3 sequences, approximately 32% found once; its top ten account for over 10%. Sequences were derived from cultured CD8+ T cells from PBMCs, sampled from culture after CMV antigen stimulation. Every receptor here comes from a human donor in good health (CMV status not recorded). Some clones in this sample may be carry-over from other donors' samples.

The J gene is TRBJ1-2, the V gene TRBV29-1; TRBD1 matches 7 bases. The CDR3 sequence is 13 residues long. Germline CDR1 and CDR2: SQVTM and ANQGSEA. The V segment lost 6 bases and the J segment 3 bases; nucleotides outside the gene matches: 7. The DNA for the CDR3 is TGCAGCGTGCCTAATACAGGGGACTATGGCTACACCTTC. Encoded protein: CSVPNTGDYGYTF.

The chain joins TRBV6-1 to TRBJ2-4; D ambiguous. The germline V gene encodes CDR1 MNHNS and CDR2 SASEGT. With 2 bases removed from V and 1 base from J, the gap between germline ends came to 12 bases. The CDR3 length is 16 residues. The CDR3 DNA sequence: TGTGCCAGCAGTGAATGGGGTGGGGTGGCCAAAAACATTCAGTACTTC. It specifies CASSEWGGVAKNIQYF.

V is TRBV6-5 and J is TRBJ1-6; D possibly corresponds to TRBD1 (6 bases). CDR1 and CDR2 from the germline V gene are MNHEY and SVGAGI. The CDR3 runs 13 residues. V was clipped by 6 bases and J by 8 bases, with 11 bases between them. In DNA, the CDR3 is TGTGCCAGCAGACAGGGCCTCGATTCACCCCTCCACTTT. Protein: CASRQGLDSPLHF.

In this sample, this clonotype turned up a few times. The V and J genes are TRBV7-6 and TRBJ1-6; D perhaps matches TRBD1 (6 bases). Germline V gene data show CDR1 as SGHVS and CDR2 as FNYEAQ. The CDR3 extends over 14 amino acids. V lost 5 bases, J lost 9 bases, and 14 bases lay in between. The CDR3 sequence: CASSQSGEFSPLHF. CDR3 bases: TGTGCCAGCAGCCAGTCAGGGGAATTTTCACCCCTCCACTTT.

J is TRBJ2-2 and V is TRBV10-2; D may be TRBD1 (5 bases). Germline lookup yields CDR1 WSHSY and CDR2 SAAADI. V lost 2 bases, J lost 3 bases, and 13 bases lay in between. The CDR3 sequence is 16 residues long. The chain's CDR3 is CASSEDQGFHTGELFF. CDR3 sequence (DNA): TGCGCCAGCAGTGAGGACCAGGGTTTCCACACCGGGGAGCTGTTTTTT.

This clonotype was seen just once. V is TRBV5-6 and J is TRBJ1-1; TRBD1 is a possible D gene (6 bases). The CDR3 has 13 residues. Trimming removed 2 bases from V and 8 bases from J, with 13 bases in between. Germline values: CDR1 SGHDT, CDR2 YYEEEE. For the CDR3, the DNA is TGTGCCAGCAGCTTAGGGGGACCGATCGAAGCTTTCTTT. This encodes CASSLGGPIEAFF.

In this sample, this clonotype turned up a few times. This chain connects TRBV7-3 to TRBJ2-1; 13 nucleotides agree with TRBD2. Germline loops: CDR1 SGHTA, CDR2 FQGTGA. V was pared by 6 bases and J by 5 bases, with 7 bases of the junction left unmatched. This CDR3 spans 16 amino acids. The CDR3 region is CASSLLAGGPHNEQFF. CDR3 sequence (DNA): TGTGCCAGCAGTTTACTAGCGGGGGGGCCCCACAATGAGCAGTTCTTC.

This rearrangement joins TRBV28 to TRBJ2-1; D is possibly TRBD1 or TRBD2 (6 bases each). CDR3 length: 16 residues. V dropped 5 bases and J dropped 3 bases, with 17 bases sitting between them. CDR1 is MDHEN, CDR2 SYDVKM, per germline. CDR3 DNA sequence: TGTGCCAGCAGTACGCTAGGGGGGCTGGACTACAATGAGCAGTTCTTC. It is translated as CASSTLGGLDYNEQFF.

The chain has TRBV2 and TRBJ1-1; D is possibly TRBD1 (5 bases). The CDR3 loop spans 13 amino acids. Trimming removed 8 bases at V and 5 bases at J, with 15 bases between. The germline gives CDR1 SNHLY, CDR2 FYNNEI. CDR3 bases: TGTGCCAGCCTCTCTCGGGGGTATACTGAAGCTTTCTTT. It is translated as CASLSRGYTEAFF.

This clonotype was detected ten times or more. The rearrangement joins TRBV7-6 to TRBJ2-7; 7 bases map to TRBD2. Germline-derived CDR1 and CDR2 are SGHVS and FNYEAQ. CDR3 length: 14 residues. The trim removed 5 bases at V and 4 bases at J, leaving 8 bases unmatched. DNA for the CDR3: TGTGCCAGCAGCCCCGGCGCGGGGGAATACGAGCAGTACTTC. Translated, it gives CASSPGAGEYEQYF.

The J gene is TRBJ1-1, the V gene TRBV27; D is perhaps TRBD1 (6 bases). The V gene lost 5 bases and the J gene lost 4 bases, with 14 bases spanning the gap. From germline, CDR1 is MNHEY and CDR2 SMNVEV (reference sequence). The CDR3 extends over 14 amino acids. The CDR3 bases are TGTGCCAGCAGTCTCCTTACAGGGTTCACTGAAGCTTTCTTT. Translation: CASSLLTGFTEAFF.

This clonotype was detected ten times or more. This CDR3 reads CAISSDWDRGYEQYF. The CDR3, as DNA: TGTGCCATCAGTTCCGACTGGGACAGGGGTTACGAGCAGTACTTC. This chain uses TRBV10-3 with TRBJ2-7; 10 bases agree with TRBD1. The CDR3 is 15 amino acids. Germline values: CDR1 ENHRY, CDR2 SYGVKD. Trimming took 5 bases from V and 4 from J; bases not matched to a gene: 8.

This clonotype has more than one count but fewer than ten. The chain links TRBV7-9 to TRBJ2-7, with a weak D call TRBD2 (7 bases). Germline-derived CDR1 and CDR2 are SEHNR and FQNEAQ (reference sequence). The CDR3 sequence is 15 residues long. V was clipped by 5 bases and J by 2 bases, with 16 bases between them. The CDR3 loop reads CASSPRGGAPYEQYF. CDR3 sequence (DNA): TGTGCCAGCAGCCCTAGGGGGGGGGCCCCCTACGAGCAGTACTTC.

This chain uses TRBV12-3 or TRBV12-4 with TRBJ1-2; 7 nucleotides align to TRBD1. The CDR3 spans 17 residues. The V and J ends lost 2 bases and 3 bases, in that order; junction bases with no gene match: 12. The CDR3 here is CASSLLDRSHQHYGYTF. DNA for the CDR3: TGTGCCAGCAGTTTATTGGACAGGTCCCATCAGCACTATGGCTACACCTTC.

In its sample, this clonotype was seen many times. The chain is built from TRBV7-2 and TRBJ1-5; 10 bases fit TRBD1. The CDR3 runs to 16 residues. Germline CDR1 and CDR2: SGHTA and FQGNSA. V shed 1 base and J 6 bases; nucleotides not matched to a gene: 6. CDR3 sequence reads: CASSLEVTGGSQPQHF. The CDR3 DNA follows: TGTGCCAGCAGCTTAGAAGTGACAGGGGGCAGTCAGCCCCAGCATTTT. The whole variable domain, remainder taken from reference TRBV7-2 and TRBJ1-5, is GAGVSQSPSNKVTEKGKDVELRCDPISGHTALYWYRQSLGQGLEFLIYFQGNSAPDKSGLPSDRFSAERTGGSVSTLTIQRTQQEDSAVYLCASSLEVTGGSQPQHFGDGTRLSIL.

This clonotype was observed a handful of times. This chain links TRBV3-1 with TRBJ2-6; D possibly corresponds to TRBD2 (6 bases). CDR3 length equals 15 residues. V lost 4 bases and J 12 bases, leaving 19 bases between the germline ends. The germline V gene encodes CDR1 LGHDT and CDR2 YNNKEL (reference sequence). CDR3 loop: CASSPPTGLQTVLTF. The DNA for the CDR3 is TGTGCCAGCAGCCCCCCCACGGGACTCCAAACCGTCCTGACTTTC. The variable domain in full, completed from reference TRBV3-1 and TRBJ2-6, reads DTAVSQTPKYLVTQMGNDKSIKCEQNLGHDTMYWYKQDSKKFLKIMFSYNNKELIINETVPNRFSPKSPDKAHLNLHINSLELGDSAVYFCASSPPTGLQTVLTFGAGSRLTVL.

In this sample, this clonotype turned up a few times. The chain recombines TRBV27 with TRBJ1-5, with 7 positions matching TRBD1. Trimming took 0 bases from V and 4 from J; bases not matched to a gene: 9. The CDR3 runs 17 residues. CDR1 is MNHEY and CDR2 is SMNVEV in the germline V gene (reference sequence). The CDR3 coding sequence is TGTGCCAGCAGTTTATCGGGGGCAGGGGGAAGGAATCAGCCCCAGCATTTT. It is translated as CASSLSGAGGRNQPQHF.

CDR3 nucleotide sequence: TGTGCCAGCAGTACCGTTCAGGGAGGGTTTGGGCAGTACTTC. This translates into CASSTVQGGFGQYF. This chain links TRBV6-5 with TRBJ2-7, with 7 bases identical to TRBD2. V was pared by 5 bases and J by 9 bases, with 13 bases of the junction left unmatched. The CDR3 is 14 amino acids. Germline V gene data show CDR1 as MNHEY and CDR2 as SVGAGI.

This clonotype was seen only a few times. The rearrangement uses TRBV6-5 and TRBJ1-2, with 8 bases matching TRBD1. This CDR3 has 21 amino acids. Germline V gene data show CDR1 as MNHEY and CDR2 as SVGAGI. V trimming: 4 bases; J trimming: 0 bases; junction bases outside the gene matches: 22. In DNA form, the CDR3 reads TGTGCCAGCAGTTTAGGAGTTAGGATGAGGGACAGGCTGCCGCCTAACTATGGCTACACCTTC. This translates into CASSLGVRMRDRLPPNYGYTF.

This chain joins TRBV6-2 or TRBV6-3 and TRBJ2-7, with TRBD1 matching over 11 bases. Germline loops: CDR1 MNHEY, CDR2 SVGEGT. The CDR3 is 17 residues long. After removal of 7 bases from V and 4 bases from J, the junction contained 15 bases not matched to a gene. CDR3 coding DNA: TGTGCCAGCAACCCGACGGGAGGACAGGGGGCTTTATACGAGCAGTACGTC. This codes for CASNPTGGQGALYEQYV.

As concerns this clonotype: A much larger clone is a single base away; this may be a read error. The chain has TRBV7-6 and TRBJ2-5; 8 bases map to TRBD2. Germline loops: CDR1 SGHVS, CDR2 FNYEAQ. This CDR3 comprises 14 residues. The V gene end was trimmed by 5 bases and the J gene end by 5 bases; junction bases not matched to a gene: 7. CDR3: CASSELAVHETQYF. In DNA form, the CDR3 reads TGTGCCAGCAGCGAACTAGCGGTCCATGAGACCCAGTACTTC.

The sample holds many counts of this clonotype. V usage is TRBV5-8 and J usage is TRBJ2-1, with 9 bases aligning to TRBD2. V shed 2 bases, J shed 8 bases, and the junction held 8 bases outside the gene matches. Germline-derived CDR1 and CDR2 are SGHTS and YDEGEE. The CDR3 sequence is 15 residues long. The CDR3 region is CASSLMASGIHEQFF. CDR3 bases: TGTGCCAGCAGCTTAATGGCTAGCGGGATCCATGAGCAGTTCTTC.

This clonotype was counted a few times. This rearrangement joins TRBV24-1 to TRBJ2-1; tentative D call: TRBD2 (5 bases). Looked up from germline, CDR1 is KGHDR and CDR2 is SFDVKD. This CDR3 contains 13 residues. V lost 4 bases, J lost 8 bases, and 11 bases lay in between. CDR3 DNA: TGTGCCACCAGTGACTCTTGGGGAGATGAGCAGTTCTTC. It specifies CATSDSWGDEQFF.

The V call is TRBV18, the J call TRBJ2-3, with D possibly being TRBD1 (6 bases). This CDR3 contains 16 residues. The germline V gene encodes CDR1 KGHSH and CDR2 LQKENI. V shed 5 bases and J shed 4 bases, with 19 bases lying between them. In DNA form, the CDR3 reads TGTGCCAGCTCAGAGATCCGGGCCCCAGGGGCAGATACGCAGTATTTT. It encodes CASSEIRAPGADTQYF.

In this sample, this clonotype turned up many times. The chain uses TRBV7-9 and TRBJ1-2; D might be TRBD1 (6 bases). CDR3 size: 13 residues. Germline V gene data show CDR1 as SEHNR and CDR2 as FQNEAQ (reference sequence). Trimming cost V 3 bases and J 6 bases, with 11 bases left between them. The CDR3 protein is CASSFPRTDGYTF. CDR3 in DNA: TGTGCCAGCAGCTTCCCCAGGACAGATGGCTACACCTTC. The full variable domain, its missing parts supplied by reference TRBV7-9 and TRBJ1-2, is DTGVSQNPRHKITKRGQNVTFRCDPISEHNRLYWYRQTLGQGPEFLTYFQNEAQLEKSRLLSDRFSAERPKGSFSTLEIQRTEQGDSAMYLCASSFPRTDGYTFGSGTRLTVV.

The CDR3 nucleotides read TGTGCCAGCAGCATGTATAGCAATCAGCCCCAGTATTTT. Its protein is CASSMYSNQPQYF. V is TRBV7-6 and J is TRBJ1-5; D remains unclear. The last part of the DNA fits TRBJ2-3 better; the J call may be wrong. Looked up from germline, CDR1 is SGHVS and CDR2 is FNYEAQ. CDR3 length: 13 residues.

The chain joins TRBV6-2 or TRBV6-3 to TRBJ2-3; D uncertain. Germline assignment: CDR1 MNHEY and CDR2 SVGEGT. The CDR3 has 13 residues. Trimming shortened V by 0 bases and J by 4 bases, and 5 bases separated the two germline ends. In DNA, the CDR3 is TGTGCCAGCAGTTACTCGTTTTCAGATACGCAGTATTTT. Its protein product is CASSYSFSDTQYF.